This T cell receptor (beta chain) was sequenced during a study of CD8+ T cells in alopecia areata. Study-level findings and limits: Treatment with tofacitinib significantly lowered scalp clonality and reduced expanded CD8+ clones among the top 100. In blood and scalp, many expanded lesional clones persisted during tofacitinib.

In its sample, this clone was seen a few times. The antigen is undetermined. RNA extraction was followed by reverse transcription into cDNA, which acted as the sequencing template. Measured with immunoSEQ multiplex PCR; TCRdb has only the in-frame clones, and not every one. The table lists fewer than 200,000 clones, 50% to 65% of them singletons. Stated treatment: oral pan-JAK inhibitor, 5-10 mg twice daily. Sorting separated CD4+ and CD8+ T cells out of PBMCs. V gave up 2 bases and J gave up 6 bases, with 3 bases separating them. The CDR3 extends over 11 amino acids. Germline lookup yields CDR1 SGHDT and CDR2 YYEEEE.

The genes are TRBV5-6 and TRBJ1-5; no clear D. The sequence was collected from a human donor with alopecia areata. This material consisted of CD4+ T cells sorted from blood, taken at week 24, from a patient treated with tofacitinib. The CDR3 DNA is TGTGCCAGCAGCTTTGGTCAGCCCCAGCATTTT. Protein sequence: CASSFGQPQHF.